These 10 T cell receptor beta chains were sequenced from one sample in a study of OX40 agonist ivuxolimab in advanced cancers. TCRdb's table, derived via immunoSEQ multiplex PCR, lists solely in-frame clones and lacks some. The sample lists 78,000 or so clones, roughly 90% occurring once. Material: CD4+ or CD8+ T cells sorted from blood, obtained in a trial of the OX40 agonist ivuxolimab. The receptors shown here come from an adult with an advanced solid tumor such as melanoma, head and neck, liver or kidney cancer.

The CDR3 loop is CASSASTGDEQYF. The CDR3, as DNA: TGTGCCAGCAGCGCCTCCACGGGAGACGAGCAGTACTTC. This sequence joins TRBV5-8 and TRBJ2-7, with TRBD2 as a possible D gene (6 bases). V lost 4 bases and J lost 5, with 13 bases in between. This CDR3 is 13 amino acids long. The germline gives CDR1 SGHTS, CDR2 YDEGEE.

The CDR3 loop is CASSVLVSGELFF. CDR3 bases: TGTGCCAGCAGCGTGTTAGTTTCCGGGGAGCTGTTTTTT. The chain has TRBV9 and TRBJ2-2; no reliable D call. Germline V gives CDR1 SGDLS, CDR2 YYNGEE. This CDR3 region has 13 residues. Trimming removed 2 bases at V and 6 bases at J, with 8 bases between.

V gene TRBV19 combines with J gene TRBJ1-1; the D gene is possibly TRBD1 (5 bases). V lost 6 bases to trimming and J lost 0 bases, with 8 bases between them. The germline V gene has CDR1 LNHDA and CDR2 SQIVND (reference sequence). The CDR3 extends over 13 amino acids. Here the CDR3 reads CASRDTLNTEAFF. The CDR3 nucleotides are TGTGCCAGTAGGGACACTTTGAACACTGAAGCTTTCTTT. Supplemented by reference TRBV19 and TRBJ1-1, the full variable domain reads DGGITQSPKYLFRKEGQNVTLSCEQNLNHDAMYWYRQDPGQGLRLIYYSQIVNDFQKGDIAEGYSVSREKKESFPLTVTSAQKNPTAFYLCASRDTLNTEAFFGQGTRLTVV.

This chain links TRBV4-1 with TRBJ2-7, with D perhaps matching TRBD1 or TRBD2 (7 bases each). Deletions cut 4 bases from V and 3 bases from J, with 16 bases between. CDR1 is MGHRA, CDR2 YSYEKL, per germline. CDR3 length: 15 residues. CDR3 bases: TGCGCCAGCAGCCCAGGGGGGGGCTTAGACTACGAGCAGTACTTC. Translation: CASSPGGGLDYEQYF.

CDR3 sequence (DNA): TGTGCCAGCAGTTCATCGGGGGCCGGCGAAGAAGCTTTCTTT. This gives the protein CASSSSGAGEEAFF. The rearrangement joins TRBV7-8 to TRBJ1-1; D possibly corresponds to TRBD1 (6 bases). There are 14 residues in the CDR3. Trimming removed 6 bases from V and 8 bases from J, with 19 bases in between. Germline loops: CDR1 SGHVS, CDR2 FQNEAQ.

Regarding this clone: Distinct nucleotide sequences in the sample also encode this CDR3. CDR3 residues: CASSAGPYNSPLHF. DNA of the CDR3: TGTGCCAGCAGTGCGGGACCTTATAATTCACCCCTCCACTTT. This chain connects TRBV6-1 to TRBJ1-6; the D gene is possibly TRBD1 (5 bases). The CDR3 length is 14 residues. Between the trimmed V and J ends, which lost 4 bases and 4 bases, there was a span of 8 bases. Germline assignment: CDR1 MNHNS and CDR2 SASEGT.

The rearrangement joins TRBV23-1 to TRBJ1-2; 8 nucleotides agree with TRBD1. TRBV23-1 is annotated as an ORF whose role is uncertain. V was pared by 4 bases and J by 2 bases, with 9 bases of the junction left unmatched. The CDR3 runs to 16 residues. CDR3 coding DNA: TGCGCCAGCAGTCTCAACAGGGGGATTTCCAACTATGGCTACACCTTC. It codes for CASSLNRGISNYGYTF.

The chain recombines TRBV30 with TRBJ2-1; D gene ambiguous. Between the trimmed V and J ends, which lost 0 bases and 10 bases, there was a span of 10 bases. CDR3 size: 12 residues. Germline CDR1 reads GTSNPN; CDR2 reads SVGIG (reference sequence). CDR3 sequence reads: CAWSVGLREQFF. For the CDR3, the DNA is TGTGCCTGGAGTGTAGGGCTGCGGGAGCAGTTCTTC. Full variable domain (remainder filled in from reference TRBV30 and TRBJ2-1): SQTIHQWPATLVQPVGSPLSLECTVEGTSNPNLYWYRQAAGRGLQLLFYSVGIGQISSEVPQNLSASRPQDRQFILSSKKLLLSDSGFYLCAWSVGLREQFFGPGTRLTVL.

This chain joins TRBV7-6 and TRBJ2-1; D not certain. Trimming stripped 5 bases from V and 10 bases from J, with 12 bases between. The CDR3 is 12 amino acids. Germline CDR1 reads SGHVS; CDR2 reads FNYEAQ. DNA for the CDR3: TGTGCCAGCAGCGGGGATCAGAAAGAGCAGTTCTTC. This codes for CASSGDQKEQFF.

The rearrangement links TRBV6-1 to TRBJ1-3; D remains unclear. V lost 0 bases and J lost 0, with 12 bases in between. Looked up from germline, CDR1 is MNHNS and CDR2 is SASEGT. This CDR3 has 17 amino acids. The CDR3 nucleotides read TGTGCCAGCAGTGAAGCGCCTTTTGGCCGCTCTGGAAACACCATATATTTT. Translating gives CASSEAPFGRSGNTIYF.